Detailed here is one T cell receptor (beta chain). Antigen specificity is unknown. This CDR3 is 12 amino acids long. V lost 5 bases, J lost 9 bases, and 8 bases lay in between. Per germline, CDR1 MNHEY and CDR2 SVGAGI. These data originate in a study of cytomegalovirus exposure and HLA in healthy donors. The PCR ran on 60 Vbeta and 13 Jbeta primers. Repertoires were generated with immunoSEQ multiplex PCR, while TCRdb's copy carries only in-frame clones and drops some. Here the sample spans 85,000 to 100,000 clones, over 70% being singletons. Study-wide results and caveats: An analysis that was carried out later associated approximately 17,000 TCR beta sequences with HLA alleles at 0.05 false discovery rate. In a later analysis, across HLA loci, associated TCR counts were highest for DRB1, lowest for HLA-C. Reports described diagnosis of cytomegalovirus status by the classifier as highly specific and sensitive. As was reported, the HLA-A and HLA-B alleles of most subjects were accurately predicted from TCR beta sequences.

The sequencing sample was made of PBMCs. The gene calls are TRBV6-5 and TRBJ1-6, with a tentative D call TRBD1 (5 bases). This TCR derives from a man aged 50 to 59 in good health and CMV-seropositive. The CDR3 sequence is CASSLRGSPLHF. CDR3 bases: TGTGCCAGCAGTCTAAGGGGTTCACCCCTCCACTTT.